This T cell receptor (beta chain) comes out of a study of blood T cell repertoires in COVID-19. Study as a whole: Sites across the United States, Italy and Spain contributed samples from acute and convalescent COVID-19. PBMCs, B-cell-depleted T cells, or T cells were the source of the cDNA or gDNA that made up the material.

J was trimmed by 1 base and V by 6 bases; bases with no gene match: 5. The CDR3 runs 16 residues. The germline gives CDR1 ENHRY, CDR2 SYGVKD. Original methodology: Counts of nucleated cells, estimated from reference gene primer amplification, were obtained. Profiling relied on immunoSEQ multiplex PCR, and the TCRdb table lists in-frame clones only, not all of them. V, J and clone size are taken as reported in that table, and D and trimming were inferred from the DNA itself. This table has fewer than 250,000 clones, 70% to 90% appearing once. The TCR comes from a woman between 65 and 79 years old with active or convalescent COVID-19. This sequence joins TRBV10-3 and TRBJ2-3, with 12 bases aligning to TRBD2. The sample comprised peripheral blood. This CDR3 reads CAISITSGRRTDTQYF. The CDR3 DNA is TGTGCCATCAGCATAACTAGCGGGAGGCGCACAGATACGCAGTATTTT.